Presented here are 28 T cell receptor beta chains from one specimen sequenced in a study of blood T cells in healthy people across ages. PCR was performed a second time for roughly 7 to 12 cycles using a sample-barcoded 5' primer and a J-beta primer mix. One entry per CDR3 protein results from TCRdb running MiXCR on the 5' RACE reads. The table lists roughly 1,500,000 distinct CDR3 sequences, roughly 32% of them singletons. Material for sequencing was blood. The receptors come from a woman in her twenties or thirties in good health.

In this sample, this clonotype turned up a few times. This chain connects TRBV4-2 to TRBJ2-7, with a tentative D call TRBD2 (6 bases). Trimming pared 4 bases from V and 2 bases from J, leaving 18 bases between. This CDR3 is built from 16 residues. Looked up from germline, CDR1 is LGHNA and CDR2 is YNFKEQ. CDR3 loop: CASSPDELANPYEQYF. CDR3 bases: TGTGCCAGCAGCCCCGATGAGCTAGCGAACCCCTACGAGCAGTACTTC.

This clonotype occurred a few times. This sequence joins TRBV19 and TRBJ2-1; the D is unclear. This CDR3 has 15 residues. V shed 0 bases and J shed 1 base, with 7 bases lying between them. Germline lookup yields CDR1 LNHDA and CDR2 SQIVND (reference sequence). CDR3 bases: TGTGCCAGTAGTATAGAGGGCAATTCCTACAATGAGCAGTTCTTC. Encoded protein: CASSIEGNSYNEQFF. The whole variable domain, remainder taken from reference TRBV19 and TRBJ2-1, is DGGITQSPKYLFRKEGQNVTLSCEQNLNHDAMYWYRQDPGQGLRLIYYSQIVNDFQKGDIAEGYSVSREKKESFPLTVTSAQKNPTAFYLCASSIEGNSYNEQFFGPGTRLTVL.

About this clonotype itself: The junction departs from the called germline gene at one end, perhaps through a read error. V usage is TRBV6-5 and J usage is TRBJ2-1, with D possibly being TRBD1 or TRBD2 (5 bases each). CDR1 MNHEY and CDR2 SVGAGI come from the germline V gene. The CDR3 sequence is 14 residues long. The CDR3 nucleotides are TGTGCCAGCTCAGAGGGGAGCTCCTGCAATGAGCAGTTCTTC. Residues: CASSEGSSCNEQFF.

Regarding this clonotype: A much bigger clone sits one base away, suggesting this may be a read error. The chain recombines TRBV5-1 with TRBJ2-1; TRBD2 matches at 9 bases. Looked up from germline, CDR1 is SGHRS and CDR2 is YFSETQ. V shed 3 bases and J 10 bases; nucleotides not matched to a gene: 8. CDR3 size: 14 residues. The CDR3 DNA sequence: TGCGCCAGCAGCTCGGGCGCTAGCGGGATGGAGCAGTTCTTC. It translates to CASSSGASGMEQFF.

The V gene is TRBV6-5, the J gene TRBJ2-5; 7 bases fit TRBD1. The J call may be faulty, since TRBJ2-7 better matches the DNA end. This CDR3 contains 16 residues. In germline, CDR1 is MNHEY, CDR2 SVGAGI. The CDR3 nucleotides are TGTGCCAGCAGTTACTCAGGGCAGGGGGTTAGCTACGAGCAGTACTTC. Residues: CASSYSGQGVSYEQYF.

The chain uses TRBV25-1 and TRBJ1-2; 12 bases fit TRBD1. Trimming took 3 bases from V and 8 from J; bases not matched to a gene: 7. Germline lookup yields CDR1 MGHDK and CDR2 SYGVNS. The CDR3 has 15 amino acids. The CDR3 loop is CASSDSGTGGWGYTF. CDR3 in DNA: TGTGCCAGCAGTGACTCCGGGACAGGGGGCTGGGGCTACACCTTC.

The chain is built from TRBV9 and TRBJ2-1; either TRBD1 or TRBD2 may supply D (5 bases each). V was trimmed by 0 bases and J by 6 bases, leaving 10 bases between them. The CDR3 length is 14 residues. Germline CDR1 SGDLS, CDR2 YYNGEE. CDR3 nucleotides: TGTGCCAGCAGCGTAGGGGACGCCGGCAATGAGCAGTTCTTC. This codes for CASSVGDAGNEQFF. The whole variable domain, remainder taken from reference TRBV9 and TRBJ2-1, is DSGVTQTPKHLITATGQRVTLRCSPRSGDLSVYWYQQSLDQGLQFLIQYYNGEERAKGNILERFSAQQFPDLHSELNLSSLELGDSALYFCASSVGDAGNEQFFGPGTRLTVL.

The CDR3 nucleotides are TGCGCCAGCTTGGAGGGGGCGGAACGGGGATATGGCTACACCTTC. Amino acid sequence: CASLEGAERGYGYTF. The chain couples TRBV10-1 to TRBJ1-2; 7 bases fit TRBD1. The CDR3 length is 15 residues. V lost 8 bases to trimming and J lost 5 bases; unmatched junction nucleotides: 14. Germline-derived CDR1 and CDR2 are WNHNN and SYGVQD (reference sequence).

The chain employs TRBV7-3 and TRBJ2-1; weak D call: TRBD2 (5 bases). CDR1 and CDR2 from the germline V gene are SGHTA and FQGTGA. This CDR3 has 14 amino acids. Trimming took off 6 bases at V and 5 bases at J, with 14 bases between the two ends. CDR3 sequence reads: CASSWGAGDNEQFF. In DNA form, the CDR3 reads TGTGCCAGCAGTTGGGGAGCCGGGGACAATGAGCAGTTCTTC.

This clonotype was seen repeatedly, ten times or more. The V call is TRBV29-1, the J call TRBJ2-7, with D maybe TRBD1 (6 bases). This CDR3 contains 13 residues. Germline lookup yields CDR1 SQVTM and CDR2 ANQGSEA. Trimming pared 8 bases from V and 2 bases from J, leaving 16 bases between. CDR3 amino acids: CSPRGRGTYEQYF. CDR3 bases: TGCAGCCCCCGGGGCAGGGGAACCTACGAGCAGTACTTC.

In its sample, this clonotype was seen a few times. V and J are TRBV6-6 and TRBJ2-7, with 8 nucleotides matching TRBD2. The CDR3 contains 14 residues. Germline CDR1 MNHNY, CDR2 SVGAGI (reference sequence). The V gene end was trimmed by 11 bases and the J gene end by 4 bases; junction bases not matched to a gene: 13. CDR3 loop: CARGGQGNCYEQYF. Written as DNA, the CDR3 is TGTGCCCGCGGGGGGCAGGGAAACTGTTACGAGCAGTACTTC.

The gene calls are TRBV6-1 and TRBJ2-7; tentative D call: TRBD1 (5 bases). V was shortened by 3 bases and J by 6 bases, with 15 bases between the two germline ends. The CDR3 runs 14 residues. Germline V gene data show CDR1 as MNHNS and CDR2 as SASEGT. CDR3 loop: CASSDSSTDTEQYF. Here the CDR3 DNA reads TGTGCCAGCAGTGATAGCTCGACAGATACCGAGCAGTACTTC.

This clonotype was observed a few times. This chain connects TRBV3-1 to TRBJ1-2; no definite D call. V lost 5 bases, J lost 5 bases, and 15 bases lay in between. The CDR3 consists of 14 residues. Per the germline V gene, CDR1 is LGHDT and CDR2 is YNNKEL (reference sequence). This CDR3 is CASSETQGPYGYTF. For the CDR3, the DNA is TGTGCCAGCAGCGAGACGCAAGGACCTTATGGCTACACCTTC. The full variable domain, with the rest looked up from reference TRBV3-1 and TRBJ1-2, is DTAVSQTPKYLVTQMGNDKSIKCEQNLGHDTMYWYKQDSKKFLKIMFSYNNKELIINETVPNRFSPKSPDKAHLNLHINSLELGDSAVYFCASSETQGPYGYTFGSGTRLTVV.

CDR3 protein: CASTETRGRETQYF. CDR3 DNA sequence: TGTGCCAGCACCGAAACCAGGGGGCGGGAGACCCAGTACTTC. This chain connects TRBV7-9 to TRBJ2-5; 8 nucleotides align to TRBD1. V lost 7 bases and J lost 5; bases outside the gene matches: 9. The CDR3 covers 14 residues. CDR1 and CDR2 from the germline V gene are SEHNR and FQNEAQ (reference sequence).

A note on this clonotype: An end of the junction differs from the germline gene, which may be a read error. This chain links TRBV7-9 with TRBJ2-3; D not certain. This CDR3 contains 15 residues. Germline-derived CDR1 and CDR2 are SEHNR and FQNEAQ (reference sequence). The CDR3 protein is CASSSPLVYSDMQYF. Written as DNA, the CDR3 is TGTGCCAGCAGCTCCCCCCTGGTTTACTCAGATATGCAGTATTTT.

The rearrangement uses TRBV28 and TRBJ2-5; D possibly corresponds to TRBD1 (5 bases). Per germline, CDR1 MDHEN and CDR2 SYDVKM. The CDR3 has 14 residues. V shed 3 bases and J shed 2 bases, with 10 bases lying between them. The CDR3: CASSLDTLQETQYF. CDR3 in DNA: TGTGCCAGCAGTTTGGACACCTTACAAGAGACCCAGTACTTC.

The V gene is TRBV9, the J gene TRBJ2-1; D not certain. The CDR3 is made up of 13 amino acids. The V end lost 0 bases, the J end lost 9 bases, and 10 bases lay between the germline ends. Germline V lookup: CDR1 SGDLS, CDR2 YYNGEE. The CDR3 region has the DNA TGTGCCAGCAGCGTAGTGGTAGTTGGTGAGCAGTTCTTC. This encodes CASSVVVVGEQFF. Based on the CDR3 plus reference TRBV9 and TRBJ2-1, the full variable domain is DSGVTQTPKHLITATGQRVTLRCSPRSGDLSVYWYQQSLDQGLQFLIQYYNGEERAKGNILERFSAQQFPDLHSELNLSSLELGDSALYFCASSVVVVGEQFFGPGTRLTVL.

The J gene is TRBJ1-2, the V gene TRBV20-1; D unresolved. The CDR3 loop spans 12 amino acids. V was trimmed by 0 bases and J by 8 bases, leaving 10 bases between them. Germline values: CDR1 DFQATT, CDR2 SNEGSKA (reference sequence). The CDR3 is CSARDILEGYTF. Here the CDR3 DNA reads TGCAGTGCTAGAGATATCTTGGAGGGCTACACCTTC.

This clonotype was recorded at least ten times. The V call is TRBV7-2, the J call TRBJ2-7, with D perhaps TRBD1 (5 bases). V shed 5 bases and J shed 2 bases, with 13 bases lying between them. Germline V gives CDR1 SGHTA, CDR2 FQGNSA. The CDR3 spans 14 residues. CDR3 DNA sequence: TGTGCCAGCAGCCCAGAGCAGGGCACCTACGAGCAGTACTTC. Residues: CASSPEQGTYEQYF.

This clonotype was seen ten or more times. The chain links TRBV20-1 to TRBJ2-1; TRBD2 is a possible D gene (7 bases). The germline V gene has CDR1 DFQATT and CDR2 SNEGSKA (reference sequence). This CDR3 region has 13 residues. Trimming took 4 bases from V and 12 from J, leaving 19 bases between them. The CDR3 DNA reads TGCAGTGCTAATTCGGGGGGCAATATTGGGCAGTTCTTC. Encoded protein: CSANSGGNIGQFF.

In its sample, this clonotype was seen a few times. The gene calls are TRBV30 and TRBJ2-6; D is unclear. The V gene lost 1 base and the J gene lost 0 bases, with 7 bases spanning the gap. Germline V lookup: CDR1 GTSNPN, CDR2 SVGIG (reference sequence). CDR3 size: 15 residues. CDR3 protein: CAWSARISGANVLTF. The CDR3 nucleotides are TGTGCCTGGAGTGCCAGGATCTCTGGGGCCAACGTCCTGACTTTC.

The chain recombines TRBV21-1 with TRBJ1-1. TRBV21-1 is marked as a pseudogene. The CDR3 has 14 amino acids. CDR3: CASSKTTGRTEAFF. The CDR3, as DNA: TGTGCCAGCAGCAAAACGACCGGGAGGACTGAAGCTTTCTTT.

For this clonotype: A much larger clone lies a single base off, so this may be a read error. The chain has TRBV5-1 and TRBJ2-6, with D perhaps assigned TRBD1 or TRBD2 (5 bases each). The CDR3 length is 16 residues. Germline CDR1 SGHRS, CDR2 YFSETQ. The CDR3 DNA reads as TGCGCCAGCAGCTTGGGGGACCGCCCTGGGGCCAACGTCCCGACTTTC. This gives the protein CASSLGDRPGANVPTF.

The chain carries TRBV27 and TRBJ1-6; D not certain. Germline CDR1 is MNHEY and CDR2 is SMNVEV (reference sequence). The germline V and J ends were trimmed by 8 bases and 9 bases, with 17 bases remaining between them. The CDR3 has 14 amino acids. CDR3 DNA sequence: TGTGCCAGCGGTATTAGATCAGAGGGTTCACCCCTCCACTTT. Its translation: CASGIRSEGSPLHF.

This clonotype was found a few times. This chain connects TRBV15 to TRBJ1-2, with a tentative D call TRBD1 (5 bases). The CDR3 totals 13 residues. Germline V gives CDR1 LNHNV, CDR2 YYDKDF (reference sequence). Trimming left V 3 bases short and J 8 bases short, with 13 bases between. CDR3 nucleotides: TGTGCCACCAGCAGTCTGGGGGGTGACGGCTACACCTTC. Protein: CATSSLGGDGYTF.

This clonotype was detected a few times. The V call is TRBV19, the J call TRBJ2-5; D perhaps matches TRBD1 (6 bases). V lost 4 bases and J 4 bases, leaving 13 bases between the germline ends. The CDR3 consists of 14 residues. Germline V gives CDR1 LNHDA, CDR2 SQIVND (reference sequence). The chain's CDR3 is CASSTDRPVETQYF. The CDR3 DNA reads TGTGCCAGTAGTACCGACAGGCCTGTAGAGACCCAGTACTTC.

CDR3 coding DNA: TGCGCCAGCAGCTTGGAGGCCCCTCGGGGCTACACCTTC. It specifies CASSLEAPRGYTF. The chain uses TRBV5-1 and TRBJ1-2; D unresolved. Germline V gene lookup returns CDR1 SGHRS and CDR2 YFSETQ. The CDR3 is 13 residues long. Deletions cut 0 bases from V and 8 bases from J, with 11 bases between.

This sequence joins TRBV7-9 and TRBJ1-1; D remains unclear. The length of the CDR3 is 13 residues. The germline gives CDR1 SEHNR, CDR2 FQNEAQ (reference sequence). V was clipped by 4 bases and J by 3 bases, with 9 bases between them. The CDR3 sequence: CASSSYRDTEAFF. CDR3 nucleotide sequence: TGTGCCAGCAGCTCTTACAGAGACACTGAAGCTTTCTTT. Filled out from reference TRBV7-9 and TRBJ1-1, the complete variable domain reads DTGVSQNPRHKITKRGQNVTFRCDPISEHNRLYWYRQTLGQGPEFLTYFQNEAQLEKSRLLSDRFSAERPKGSFSTLEIQRTEQGDSAMYLCASSSYRDTEAFFGQGTRLTVV.